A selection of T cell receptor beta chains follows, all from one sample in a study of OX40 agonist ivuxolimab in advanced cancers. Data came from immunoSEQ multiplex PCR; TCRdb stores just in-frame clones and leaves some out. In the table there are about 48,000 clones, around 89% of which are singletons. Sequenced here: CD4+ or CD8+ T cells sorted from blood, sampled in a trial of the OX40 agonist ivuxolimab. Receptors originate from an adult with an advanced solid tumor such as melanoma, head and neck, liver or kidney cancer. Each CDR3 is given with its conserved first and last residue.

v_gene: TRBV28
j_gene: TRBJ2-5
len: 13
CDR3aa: CASSLKGEETQYF

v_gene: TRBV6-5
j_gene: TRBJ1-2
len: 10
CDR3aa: CASGDNGYTF

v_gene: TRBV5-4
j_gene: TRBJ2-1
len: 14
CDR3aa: CASTDGTGLNEQFF

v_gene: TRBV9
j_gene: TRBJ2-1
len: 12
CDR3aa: CASSKGGDEQFF

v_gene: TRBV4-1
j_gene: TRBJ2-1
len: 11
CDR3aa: CASRVYNEQFF

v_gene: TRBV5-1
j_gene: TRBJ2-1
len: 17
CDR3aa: CASSLGDLAGERNEQFF

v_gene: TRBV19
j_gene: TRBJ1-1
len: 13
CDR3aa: CASSPGGVTEAFF

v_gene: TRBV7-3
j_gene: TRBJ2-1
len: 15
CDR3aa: CASSLLAGAADEQFF

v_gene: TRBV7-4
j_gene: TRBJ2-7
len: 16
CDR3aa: CASSSPVSGRANEQYF

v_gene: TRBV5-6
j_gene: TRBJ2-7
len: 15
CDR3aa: CASSFGTGSYTEQYF

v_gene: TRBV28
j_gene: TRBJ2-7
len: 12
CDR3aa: CASGTGVYEQYF

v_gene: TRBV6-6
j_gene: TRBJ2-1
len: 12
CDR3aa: CASRFPGNEQFF

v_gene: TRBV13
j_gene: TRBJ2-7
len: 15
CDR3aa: CASSLFGLAGYEQYF

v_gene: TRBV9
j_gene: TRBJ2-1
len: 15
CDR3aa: CASSVAGGPYNEQFF

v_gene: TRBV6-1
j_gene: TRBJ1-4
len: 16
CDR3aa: CASSVTAFATNEKLFF

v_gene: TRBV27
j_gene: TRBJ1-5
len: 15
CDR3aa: CASSWQGAGNQPQHF

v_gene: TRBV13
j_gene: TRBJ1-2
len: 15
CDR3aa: CASSLGVRTVYGYTF

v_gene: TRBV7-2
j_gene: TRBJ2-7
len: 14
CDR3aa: CASSSGITAYEQYF

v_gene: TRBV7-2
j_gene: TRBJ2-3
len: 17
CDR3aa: CASSLGLGGTSTDTQYF

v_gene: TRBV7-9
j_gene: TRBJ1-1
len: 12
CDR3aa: CASSLWDTEAFF

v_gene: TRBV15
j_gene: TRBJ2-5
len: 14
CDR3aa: CATSRVGGRETQYF

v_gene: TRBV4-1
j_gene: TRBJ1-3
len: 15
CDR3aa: CASSQTLGLGNTIYF

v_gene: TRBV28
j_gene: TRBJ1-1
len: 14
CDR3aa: CASRQDRGSTEAFF

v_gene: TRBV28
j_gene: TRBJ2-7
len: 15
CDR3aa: CASSPAGTATYEQYF

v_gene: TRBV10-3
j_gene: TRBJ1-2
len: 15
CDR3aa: CAIRGVSGSGYGYTF

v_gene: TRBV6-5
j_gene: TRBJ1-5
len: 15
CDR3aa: CASSPHPGAGQPQHF

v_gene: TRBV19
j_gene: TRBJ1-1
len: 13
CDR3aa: CASSIAPVTEAFF

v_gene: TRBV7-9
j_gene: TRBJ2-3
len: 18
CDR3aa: CASSFPLAGEVNPDTQYF

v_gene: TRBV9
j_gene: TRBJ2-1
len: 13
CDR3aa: CASSGTNDNEQFF

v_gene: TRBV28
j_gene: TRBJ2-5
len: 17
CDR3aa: CASLLRGGQGEAETQYF

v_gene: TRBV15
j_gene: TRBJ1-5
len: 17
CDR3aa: CATSREGEQVYNQPQHF